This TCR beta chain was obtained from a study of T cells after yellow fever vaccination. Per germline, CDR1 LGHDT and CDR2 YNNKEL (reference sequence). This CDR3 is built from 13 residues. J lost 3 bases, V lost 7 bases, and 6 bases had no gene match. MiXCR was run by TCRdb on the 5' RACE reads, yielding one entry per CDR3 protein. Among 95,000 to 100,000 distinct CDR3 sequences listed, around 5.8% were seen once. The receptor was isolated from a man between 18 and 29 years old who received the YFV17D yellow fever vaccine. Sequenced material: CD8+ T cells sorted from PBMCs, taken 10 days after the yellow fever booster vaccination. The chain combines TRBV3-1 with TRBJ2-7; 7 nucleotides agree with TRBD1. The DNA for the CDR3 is TGTGCCAGCAAGCAAACAGGGGACTACGAGCAGTACGTC. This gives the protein CASKQTGDYEQYV.